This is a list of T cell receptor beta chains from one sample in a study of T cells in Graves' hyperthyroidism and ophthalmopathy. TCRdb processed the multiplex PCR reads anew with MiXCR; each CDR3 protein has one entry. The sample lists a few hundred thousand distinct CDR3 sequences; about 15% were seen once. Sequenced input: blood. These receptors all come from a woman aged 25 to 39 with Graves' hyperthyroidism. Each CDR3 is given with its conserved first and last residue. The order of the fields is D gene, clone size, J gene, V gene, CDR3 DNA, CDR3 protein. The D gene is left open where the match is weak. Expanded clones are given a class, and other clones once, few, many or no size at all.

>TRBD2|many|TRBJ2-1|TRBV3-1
TGTGCCAGCAGCCGACGACTAGCGACCTACAATGAGCAGTTCTTC
CASSRRLATYNEQFF
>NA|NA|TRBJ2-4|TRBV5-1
TGCGCCAGCAGCTTGTCCCCCCCCTCTCTAATACTAGGCACAGGAAACATTCAGTACTTC
CASSLSPPSLILGTGNIQYF
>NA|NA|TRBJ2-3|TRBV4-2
TGTGCCAGCAGCCAGGGAGCGGAGTTCCTAGATACGCAGTATTTT
CASSQGAEFLDTQYF
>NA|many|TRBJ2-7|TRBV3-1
TGTGCCAGCAGCCAAGCCAGGGAATCCTACGAGCAGTACTTC
CASSQARESYEQYF
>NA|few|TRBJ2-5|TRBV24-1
TGTGCCACCAGTGATTTCGAAGAGACCCAGTACTTC
CATSDFEETQYF
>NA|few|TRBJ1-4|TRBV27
TGTGCCAGCAGTTTATGGCCAGGTGAAAAACTGTTTTTT
CASSLWPGEKLFF
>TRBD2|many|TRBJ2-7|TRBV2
TGTGCCAGCAGTGGTAGGACTAGCGGGATAATCTACGAGCAGTACTTC
CASSGRTSGIIYEQYF
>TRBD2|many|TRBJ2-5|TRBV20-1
TGCAGTGCTAGCCCCGGGGGGGCGAGGGAGACCCAGTACTTC
CSASPGGARETQYF
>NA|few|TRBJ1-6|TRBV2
TGTGCCAGCATTCCGATCGGGTCAGTTTCACCCCTCCACTTT
CASIPIGSVSPLHF
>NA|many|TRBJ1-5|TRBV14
TGTGCCAGCAGCCAAAATCAGCCCCAGCATTTT
CASSQNQPQHF
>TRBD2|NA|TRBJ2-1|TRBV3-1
TGTGCCAGCAGCCAAGCCCAGCGAGGGCGGGAGGGCGGCGATGAGCAGTTCTTC
CASSQAQRGREGGDEQFF
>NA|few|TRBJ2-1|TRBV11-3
TGTGCCAGCAGGGCGGGTCGGAAACGGGGCTCCTACAATGAGCAGTTCTTC
CASRAGRKRGSYNEQFF
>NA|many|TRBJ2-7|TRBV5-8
TGTGCCAGCAGCTTGCTGAACGAGCAGTACTTC
CASSLLNEQYF
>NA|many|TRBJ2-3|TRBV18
TGTGCCAGCTCACCGTCACAGGGCACAGATACGCAGTATTTT
CASSPSQGTDTQYF
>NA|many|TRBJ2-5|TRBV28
TGTGCCAGCAGTTTATCACAGGGCCTGGGGACCCAGTACTTC
CASSLSQGLGTQYF
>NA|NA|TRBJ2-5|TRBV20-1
TGCAGTGCTAGAGGGGGTTTGGGGCGGGGCCAAGAGACCCAGTACTTC
CSARGGLGRGQETQYF
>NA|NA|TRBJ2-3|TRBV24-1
TGTGCCACCAGTCCAGGAGGCACAGATACGCAGTATTTT
CATSPGGTDTQYF
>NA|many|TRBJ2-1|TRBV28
TGTGCCAGCAGTTTCCTGACGGACTACAATGAGCAGTTCTTC
CASSFLTDYNEQFF
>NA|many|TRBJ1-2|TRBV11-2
TGTGCCAGCAGCCGTACAGGCCTTAACTATGGCTACACCTTC
CASSRTGLNYGYTF
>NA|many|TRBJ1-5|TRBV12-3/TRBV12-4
TGTGCCAGCAGAGGACTGCCCCAAGAGCCCCAGCATTTT
CASRGLPQEPQHF
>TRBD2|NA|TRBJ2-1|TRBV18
TGTGCCAGCTCACCTTTTCGGCTCAGGACGGGAGGTTATCATGAGCAGTTCTTC
CASSPFRLRTGGYHEQFF
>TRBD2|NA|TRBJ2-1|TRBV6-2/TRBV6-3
TGTGCCAGCAGTTCCTCGGGACTAGCTTACAATGAGCAGTTCTTC
CASSSSGLAYNEQFF
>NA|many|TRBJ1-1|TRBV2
TGTGCCAGCAGTACCGGGACGGCGAACACTGAAGCTTTCTTT
CASSTGTANTEAFF
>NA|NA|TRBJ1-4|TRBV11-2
TGTGCCAGCATCCCGCGGGGGGGCTCGGAAAAACTGTTTTTT
CASIPRGGSEKLFF
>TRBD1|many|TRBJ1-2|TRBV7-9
TGTGCCAGCAGCTCCGAGGGGACAGGGAGAAATGGCTACACCTTC
CASSSEGTGRNGYTF
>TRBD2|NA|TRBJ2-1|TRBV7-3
TGTGCCAGCAGCTTAGCCCTAGCGGGAGATCAGTTCTTC
CASSLALAGDQFF
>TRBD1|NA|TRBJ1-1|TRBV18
TGTGCCAGCTCACCACGACAGGGTTTGCTTGACACTGAAGCTTTCTTT
CASSPRQGLLDTEAFF
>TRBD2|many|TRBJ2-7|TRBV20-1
TGCAGTGCGGGGACTAGCGGGAGTTACGAGCAGTACTTC
CSAGTSGSYEQYF
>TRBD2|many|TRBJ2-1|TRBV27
TGTGCCAGCAGTTTACCCTGGACTAGCAGCTACAATGAGCAGTTCTTC
CASSLPWTSSYNEQFF
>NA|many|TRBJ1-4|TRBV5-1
TGCGCCAGCAGCCCCAGCCTTACAACTAATGAAAAACTGTTTTTT
CASSPSLTTNEKLFF
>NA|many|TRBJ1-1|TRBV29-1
TGCAGCGTTTCGCGAGGGGCTGGTACTGAAGCTTTCTTT
CSVSRGAGTEAFF
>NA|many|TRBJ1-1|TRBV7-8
TGTGCCAGCAGCTTACCACAGGCGGGATTGAGCACTGAAGCTTTCTTT
CASSLPQAGLSTEAFF
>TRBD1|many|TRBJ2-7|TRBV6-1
TGTGCCAGCAGTTCCGGGACAGGGGTTAATGAGCAGTACTTC
CASSSGTGVNEQYF
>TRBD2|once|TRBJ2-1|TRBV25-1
TGTGCCAGCAGGAAGGGCCAGGGACTAGCGGGAGGGCATGAGCAGTTCTTC
CASRKGQGLAGGHEQFF
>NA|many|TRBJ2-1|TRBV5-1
TGCGCCAGCAAATCAGGGGGGAGCTCCTACAATGAGCAGTTCTTC
CASKSGGSSYNEQFF
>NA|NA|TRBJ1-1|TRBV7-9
TGTGCCAGCGGGGGGTGGCAGATGAACACTGAAGCTTTCTTT
CASGGWQMNTEAFF
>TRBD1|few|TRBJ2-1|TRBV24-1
TGTGCCACCAGGATGGGACAGAACAATGAGCAGTTCTTC
CATRMGQNNEQFF
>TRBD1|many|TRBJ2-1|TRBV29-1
TGCAGCGGTCGACAGGGACCCTACAATGAGCAGTTCTTC
CSGRQGPYNEQFF
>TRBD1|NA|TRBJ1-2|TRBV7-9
TGTGCCAGCACCCCGCCCGGACAGGGAAACTATGGCTACACCTTC
CASTPPGQGNYGYTF
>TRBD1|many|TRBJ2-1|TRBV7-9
TGTGCCAGCAGCTTCCCCAAGACAGGGGAGGTCGAGCAGTTCTTC
CASSFPKTGEVEQFF
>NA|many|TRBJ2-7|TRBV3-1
TGTGCCAGCAGCCGCCTTCTCAGAAGCGGTCTGCCCTACGAGCAGTACTTC
CASSRLLRSGLPYEQYF
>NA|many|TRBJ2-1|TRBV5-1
TGCGCCAGCAGGTCAGATACAGGGACGTACAATGAGCAGTTCTTC
CASRSDTGTYNEQFF
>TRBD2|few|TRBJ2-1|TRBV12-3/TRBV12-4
TGTGCCAGCAGCCTACTAGGGACTAGCGGATACAATGAGCAGTTCTTC
CASSLLGTSGYNEQFF
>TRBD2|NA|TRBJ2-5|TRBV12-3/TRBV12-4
TGTGCCAGCAGGACTAGCGGGAGGGGGGTAGGGGAGACCCAGTACTTC
CASRTSGRGVGETQYF
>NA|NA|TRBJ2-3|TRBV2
TGTGCCAGCGTTGGGACTGAAACTAGCACAGATACGCAGTATTTT
CASVGTETSTDTQYF
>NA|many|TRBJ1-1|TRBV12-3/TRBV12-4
TGTGCCAGCAGTTCGGGGCTGGTCACTGAAGCTTTCTTT
CASSSGLVTEAFF
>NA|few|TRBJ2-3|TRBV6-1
TGTGCCAGCAGACGACTGGGACGTAGCTCGGAACTTGGCACAGATACGCAGTATTTT
CASRRLGRSSELGTDTQYF
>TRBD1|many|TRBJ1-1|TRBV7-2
TGTGCCAGCAGCTCGACAGGGGCTAACACTGAAGCTTTCTTT
CASSSTGANTEAFF
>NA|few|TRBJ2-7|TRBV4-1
TGCGCCAGCAGCCGAACGGACACCTCCTCTCGCGAGCAGTACTTC
CASSRTDTSSREQYF
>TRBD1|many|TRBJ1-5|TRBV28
TGTCAGACAGCAGATGGGACAGGGAGATTGGGGCCCCAGCATTTT
CQTADGTGRLGPQHF
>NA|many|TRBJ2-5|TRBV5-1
TGCGCCAGCAGCTTGGCCCAGGGGCCCCAAGAGACCCAGTACTTC
CASSLAQGPQETQYF
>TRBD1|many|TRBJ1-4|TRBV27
TGTGCCAGCAGTTCGGGGACAGTTCCTGAAAAACTGTTTTTT
CASSSGTVPEKLFF